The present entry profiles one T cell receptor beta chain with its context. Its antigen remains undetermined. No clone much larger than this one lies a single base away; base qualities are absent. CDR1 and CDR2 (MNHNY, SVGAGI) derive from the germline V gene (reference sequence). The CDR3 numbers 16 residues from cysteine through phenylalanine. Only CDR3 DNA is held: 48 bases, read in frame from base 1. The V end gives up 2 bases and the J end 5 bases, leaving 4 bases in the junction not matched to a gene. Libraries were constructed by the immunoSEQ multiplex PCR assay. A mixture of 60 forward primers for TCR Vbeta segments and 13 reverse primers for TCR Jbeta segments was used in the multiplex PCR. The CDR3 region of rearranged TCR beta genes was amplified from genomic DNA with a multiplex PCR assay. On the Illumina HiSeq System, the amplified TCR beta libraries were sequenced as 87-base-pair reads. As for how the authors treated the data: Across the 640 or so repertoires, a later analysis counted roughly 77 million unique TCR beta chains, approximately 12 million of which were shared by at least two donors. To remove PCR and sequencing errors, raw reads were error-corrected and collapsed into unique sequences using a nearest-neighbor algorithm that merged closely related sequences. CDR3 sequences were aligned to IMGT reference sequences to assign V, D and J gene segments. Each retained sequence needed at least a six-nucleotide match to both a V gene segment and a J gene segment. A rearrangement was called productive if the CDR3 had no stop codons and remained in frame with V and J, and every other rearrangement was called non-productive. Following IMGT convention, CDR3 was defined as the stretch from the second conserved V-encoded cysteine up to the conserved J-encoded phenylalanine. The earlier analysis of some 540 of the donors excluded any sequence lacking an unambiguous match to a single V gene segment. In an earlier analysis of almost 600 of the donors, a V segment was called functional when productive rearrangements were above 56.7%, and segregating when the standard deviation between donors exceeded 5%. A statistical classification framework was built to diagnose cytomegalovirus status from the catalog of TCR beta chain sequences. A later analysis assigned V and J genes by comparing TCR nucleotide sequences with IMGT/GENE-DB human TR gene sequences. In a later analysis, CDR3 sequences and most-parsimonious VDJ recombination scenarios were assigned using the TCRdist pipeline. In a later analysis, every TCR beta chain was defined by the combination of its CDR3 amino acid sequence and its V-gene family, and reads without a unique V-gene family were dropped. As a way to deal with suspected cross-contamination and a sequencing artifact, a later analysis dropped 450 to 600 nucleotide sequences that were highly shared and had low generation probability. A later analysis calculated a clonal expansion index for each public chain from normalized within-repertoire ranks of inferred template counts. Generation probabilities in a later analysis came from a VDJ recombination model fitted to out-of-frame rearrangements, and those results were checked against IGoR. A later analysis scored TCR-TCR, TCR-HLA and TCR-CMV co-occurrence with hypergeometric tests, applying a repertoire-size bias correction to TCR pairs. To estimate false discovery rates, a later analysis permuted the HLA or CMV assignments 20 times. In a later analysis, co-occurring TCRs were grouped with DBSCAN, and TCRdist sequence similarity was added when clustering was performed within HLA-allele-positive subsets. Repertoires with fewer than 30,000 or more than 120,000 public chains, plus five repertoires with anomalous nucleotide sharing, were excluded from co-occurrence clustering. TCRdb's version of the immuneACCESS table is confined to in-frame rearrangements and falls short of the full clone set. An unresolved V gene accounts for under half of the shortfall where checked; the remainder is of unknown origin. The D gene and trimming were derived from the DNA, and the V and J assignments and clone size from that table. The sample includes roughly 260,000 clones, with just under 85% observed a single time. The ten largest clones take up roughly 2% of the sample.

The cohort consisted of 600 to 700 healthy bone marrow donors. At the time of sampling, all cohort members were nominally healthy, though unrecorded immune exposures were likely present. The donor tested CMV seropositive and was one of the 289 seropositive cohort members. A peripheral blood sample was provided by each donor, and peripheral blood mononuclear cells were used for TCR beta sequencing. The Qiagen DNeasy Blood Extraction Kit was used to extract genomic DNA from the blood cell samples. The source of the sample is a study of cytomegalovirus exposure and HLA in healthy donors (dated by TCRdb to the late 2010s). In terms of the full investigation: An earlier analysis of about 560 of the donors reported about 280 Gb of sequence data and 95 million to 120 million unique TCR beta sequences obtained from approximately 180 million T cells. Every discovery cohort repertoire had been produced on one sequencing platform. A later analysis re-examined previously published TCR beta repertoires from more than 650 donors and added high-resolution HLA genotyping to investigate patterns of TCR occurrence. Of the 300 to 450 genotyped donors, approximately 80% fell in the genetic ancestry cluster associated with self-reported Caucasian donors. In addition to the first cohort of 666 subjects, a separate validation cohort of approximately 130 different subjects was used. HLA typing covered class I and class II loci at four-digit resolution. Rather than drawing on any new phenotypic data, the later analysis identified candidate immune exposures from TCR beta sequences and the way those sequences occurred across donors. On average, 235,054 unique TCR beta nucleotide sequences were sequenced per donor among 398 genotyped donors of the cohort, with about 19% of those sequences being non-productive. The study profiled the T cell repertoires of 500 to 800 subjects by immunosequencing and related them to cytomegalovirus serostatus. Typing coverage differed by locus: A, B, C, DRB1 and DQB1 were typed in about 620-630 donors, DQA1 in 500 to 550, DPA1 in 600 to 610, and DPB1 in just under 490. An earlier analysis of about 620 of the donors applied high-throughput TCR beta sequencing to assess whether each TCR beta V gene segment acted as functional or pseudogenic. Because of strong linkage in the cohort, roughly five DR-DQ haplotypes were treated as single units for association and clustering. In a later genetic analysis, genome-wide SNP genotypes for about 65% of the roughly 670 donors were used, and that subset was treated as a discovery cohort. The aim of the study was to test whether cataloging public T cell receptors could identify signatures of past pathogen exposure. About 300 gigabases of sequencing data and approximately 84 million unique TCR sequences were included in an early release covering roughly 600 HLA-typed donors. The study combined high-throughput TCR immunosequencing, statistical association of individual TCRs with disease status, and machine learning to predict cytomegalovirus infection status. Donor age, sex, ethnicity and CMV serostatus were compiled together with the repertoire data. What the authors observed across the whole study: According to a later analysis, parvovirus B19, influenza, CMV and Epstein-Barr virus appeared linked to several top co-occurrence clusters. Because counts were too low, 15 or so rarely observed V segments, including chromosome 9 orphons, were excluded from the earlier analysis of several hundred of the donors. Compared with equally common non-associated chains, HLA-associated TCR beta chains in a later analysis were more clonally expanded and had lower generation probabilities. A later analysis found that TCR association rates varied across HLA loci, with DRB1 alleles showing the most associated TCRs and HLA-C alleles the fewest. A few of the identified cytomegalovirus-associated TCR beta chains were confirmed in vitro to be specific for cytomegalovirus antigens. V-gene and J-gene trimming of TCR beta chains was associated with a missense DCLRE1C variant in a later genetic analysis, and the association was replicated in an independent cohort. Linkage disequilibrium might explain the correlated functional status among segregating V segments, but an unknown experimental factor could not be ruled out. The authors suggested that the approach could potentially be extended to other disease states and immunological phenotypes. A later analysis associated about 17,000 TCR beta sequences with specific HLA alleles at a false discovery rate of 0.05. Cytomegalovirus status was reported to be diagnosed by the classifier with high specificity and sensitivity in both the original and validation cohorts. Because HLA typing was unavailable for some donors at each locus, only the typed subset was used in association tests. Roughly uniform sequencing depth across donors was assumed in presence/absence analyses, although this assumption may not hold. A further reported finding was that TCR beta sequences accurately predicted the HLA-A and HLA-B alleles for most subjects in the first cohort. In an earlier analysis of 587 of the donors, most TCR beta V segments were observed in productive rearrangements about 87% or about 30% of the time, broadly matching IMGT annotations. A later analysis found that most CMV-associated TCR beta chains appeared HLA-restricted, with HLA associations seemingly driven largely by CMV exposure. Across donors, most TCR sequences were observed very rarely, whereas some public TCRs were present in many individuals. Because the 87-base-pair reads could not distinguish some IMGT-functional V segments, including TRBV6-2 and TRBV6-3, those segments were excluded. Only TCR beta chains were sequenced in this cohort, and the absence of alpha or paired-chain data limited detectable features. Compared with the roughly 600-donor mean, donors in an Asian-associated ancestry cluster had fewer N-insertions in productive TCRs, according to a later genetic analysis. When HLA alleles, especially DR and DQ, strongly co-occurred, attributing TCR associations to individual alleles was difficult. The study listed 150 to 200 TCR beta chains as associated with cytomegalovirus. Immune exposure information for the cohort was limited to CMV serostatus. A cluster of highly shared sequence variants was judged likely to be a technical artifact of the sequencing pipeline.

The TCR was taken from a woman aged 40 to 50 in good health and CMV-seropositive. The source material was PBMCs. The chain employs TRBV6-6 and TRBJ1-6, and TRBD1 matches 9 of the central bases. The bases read TGTGCCAGCAGTTACCTCGGACAGGGGCATAATTCACCCCTCCACTTT. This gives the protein CASSYLGQGHNSPLHF.